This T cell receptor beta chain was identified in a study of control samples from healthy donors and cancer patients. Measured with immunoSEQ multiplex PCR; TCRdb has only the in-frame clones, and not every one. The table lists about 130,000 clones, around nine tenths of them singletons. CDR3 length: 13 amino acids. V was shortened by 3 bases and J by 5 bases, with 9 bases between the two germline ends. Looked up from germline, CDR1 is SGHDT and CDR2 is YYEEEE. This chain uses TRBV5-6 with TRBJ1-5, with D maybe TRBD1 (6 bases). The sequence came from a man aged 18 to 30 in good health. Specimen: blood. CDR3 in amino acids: CASSSGADQPQHF. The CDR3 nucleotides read TGTGCCAGCAGCTCGGGGGCAGATCAGCCCCAGCATTTT.